The clone carrying this T cell receptor beta chain was counted once. Germline values: CDR1 MNHEY, CDR2 SMNVEV (reference sequence). Unmatched junction bases numbered 13, after V lost 4 bases and J lost 4 bases. CDR3 length: 18 amino acids. The sample originates from a study of blood T cell repertoires in COVID-19. The method was immunoSEQ multiplex PCR; TCRdb's version includes in-frame clones alone and lacks a portion of them. The table includes hundreds of thousands of clones, 88% detected once. Sequencing used PBMCs or T cells enriched from blood (not recorded which). The rearrangement uses TRBV27 and TRBJ2-7; TRBD2 aligns across 13 bases. This clonotype was obtained from a woman in her forties or fifties with acute COVID-19. CDR3 sequence (DNA): TGTGCCAGCAGTTCGACTACTAGCGGGAGGGGGGCCGCGTACGAGCAGTACTTC. Translation: CASSSTTSGRGAAYEQYF.